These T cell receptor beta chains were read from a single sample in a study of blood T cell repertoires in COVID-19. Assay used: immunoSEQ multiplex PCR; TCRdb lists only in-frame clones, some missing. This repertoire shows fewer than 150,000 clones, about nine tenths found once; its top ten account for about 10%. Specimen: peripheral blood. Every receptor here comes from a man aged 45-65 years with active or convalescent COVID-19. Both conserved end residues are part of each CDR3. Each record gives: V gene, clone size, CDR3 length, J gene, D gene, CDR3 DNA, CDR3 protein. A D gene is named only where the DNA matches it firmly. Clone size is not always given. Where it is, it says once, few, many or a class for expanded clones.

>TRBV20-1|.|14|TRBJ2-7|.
TGCAGTGCTAGTGAACGGGAAAGCTCCTACGAGCAGTACTTC
CSASERESSYEQYF
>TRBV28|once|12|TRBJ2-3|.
TGTGCCAGCACTCAGGGTACAGATACGCAGTATTTT
CASTQGTDTQYF
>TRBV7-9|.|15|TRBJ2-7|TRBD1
TGTGCCAGCACCCGAACCCCGGGACAGGGGAACGAGCAGTACTTC
CASTRTPGQGNEQYF
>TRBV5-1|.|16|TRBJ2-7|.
TGCGCCAGCAGCTTGGCCGGTCATACGGGCTCCTACGAGCAGTACTTC
CASSLAGHTGSYEQYF
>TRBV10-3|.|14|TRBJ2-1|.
TGTGCCATCAGCGAGACGAGCTCCTACAATGAGCAGTTCTTC
CAISETSSYNEQFF
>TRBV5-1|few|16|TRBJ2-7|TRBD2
TGCGCCAGCAGCTTGGAAGGGGGCGGGAGGGCCGACGAGCAGTACTTC
CASSLEGGGRADEQYF
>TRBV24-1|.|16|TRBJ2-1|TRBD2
TGTGCCACCAGTGAAGCCAGCGGGGCGGCCTACAATGAGCAGTTCTTC
CATSEASGAAYNEQFF
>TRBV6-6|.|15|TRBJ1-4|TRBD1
TGTGCCAGCAGACCCGGACAGGCAACTAATGAAAAACTGTTTTTT
CASRPGQATNEKLFF
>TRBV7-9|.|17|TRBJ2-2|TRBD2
TGTGCCAGCAGCTTTCGACTAGCGGGCCAGAACACCGGGGAGCTGTTTTTT
CASSFRLAGQNTGELFF
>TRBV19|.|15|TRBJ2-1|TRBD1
TGTGCCAGTAGTCCCCGGGACAGGACCTACAATGAGCAGTTCTTC
CASSPRDRTYNEQFF
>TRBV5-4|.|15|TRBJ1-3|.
TGTGCCAGCAGCTTGGGTCAGAACTCTGGAAACACCATATATTTT
CASSLGQNSGNTIYF
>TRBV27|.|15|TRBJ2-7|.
TGTGCCAGCAGTTTTTTATCGGACACACCCTACGAGCAGTACTTC
CASSFLSDTPYEQYF
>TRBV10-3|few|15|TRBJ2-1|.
TGTGCCATCATGTTTAGCAGCAGCTCCTACAATGAGCAGTTCTTC
CAIMFSSSSYNEQFF
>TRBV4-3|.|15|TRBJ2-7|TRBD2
TGCGCCAGCAGCCAAAGCGGGGGAAGCTCCTACGAGCAGTACTTC
CASSQSGGSSYEQYF